These 26 T cell receptor beta chains were sequenced from one sample in a study of T cells after yellow fever vaccination. TCRdb recomputed calls from the 5' RACE reads with MiXCR, one row per CDR3 protein. There are hundreds of thousands of distinct CDR3 sequences in the sample; around an eighth occur only once, and about 15% lies in the top ten. Specimen: PBMCs, collected on the day of the yellow fever booster vaccination. Receptor source: a man aged 30-40 years who received the YFV17D yellow fever vaccine.

The CDR3 spells CSASLSVWASSYEQYF. CDR3 sequence (DNA): TGCAGTGCTAGTCTATCTGTTTGGGCTAGCTCCTACGAGCAGTACTTC. The rearrangement links TRBV20-1 to TRBJ2-7, with unresolved D. Germline V lookup: CDR1 DFQATT, CDR2 SNEGSKA (reference sequence). V was clipped by 3 bases and J by 0 bases, with 18 bases between them. The CDR3 contains 16 residues.

This clonotype was recorded a few times. The V and J genes are TRBV25-1 and TRBJ2-1, with D unclear. In germline, CDR1 is MGHDK, CDR2 SYGVNS. This CDR3 region has 12 residues. V gave up 1 base and J gave up 7 bases, with 5 bases separating them. The CDR3 bases are TGTGCCAGCAGTGAATTTGGAAATGAGCAGTTCTTC. Translating gives CASSEFGNEQFF.

This clonotype was detected ten times or more. V usage is TRBV30 and J usage is TRBJ1-2; D is ambiguous. The germline gives CDR1 GTSNPN, CDR2 SVGIG (reference sequence). V shed 6 bases and J shed 4 bases, with 18 bases lying between them. The CDR3 contains 14 residues. The CDR3 reads CACPLRWQGYGYTF. The CDR3 coding sequence is TGTGCCTGCCCCCTTCGATGGCAAGGCTATGGCTACACCTTC. Combining the CDR3 with reference TRBV30 and TRBJ1-2 gives the whole variable domain SQTIHQWPATLVQPVGSPLSLECTVEGTSNPNLYWYRQAAGRGLQLLFYSVGIGQISSEVPQNLSASRPQDRQFILSSKKLLLSDSGFYLCACPLRWQGYGYTFGSGTRLTVV.

The V gene is TRBV7-2, the J gene TRBJ2-5, with D maybe TRBD1 (5 bases). V was cut by 7 bases and J by 1 base, with 10 bases left in between. Germline loops: CDR1 SGHTA, CDR2 FQGNSA. CDR3 size: 13 residues. The CDR3 DNA is TGTGCCAGCACAGACAGAACCCAAGAGACCCAGTACTTC. This gives the protein CASTDRTQETQYF. Combining the CDR3 with reference TRBV7-2 and TRBJ2-5 gives the whole variable domain GAGVSQSPSNKVTEKGKDVELRCDPISGHTALYWYRQSLGQGLEFLIYFQGNSAPDKSGLPSDRFSAERTGGSVSTLTIQRTQQEDSAVYLCASTDRTQETQYFGPGTRLLVL.

The rearrangement joins TRBV4-3 to TRBJ2-1; no reliable D call. In germline, CDR1 is LGHNA, CDR2 YSLEER. Trimming pared 3 bases from V and 7 bases from J, leaving 10 bases between. The CDR3 is 13 residues long. CDR3 sequence (DNA): TGCGCCAGCAGCCACTTGGACCTTAATGAGCAGTTCTTC. Amino acid sequence: CASSHLDLNEQFF.

This clonotype has a count of ten or more. The rearrangement links TRBV20-1 to TRBJ2-7; the match to TRBD2 covers 8 bases. This CDR3 contains 13 residues. Trimming cost V 4 bases and J 3 bases; bases outside gene matches: 5. Germline lookup yields CDR1 DFQATT and CDR2 SNEGSKA (reference sequence). The CDR3 reads CSAIEAGVYEQYF. For the CDR3, the DNA is TGCAGTGCTATAGAAGCGGGAGTCTACGAGCAGTACTTC.

A few counts support this clonotype. The chain recombines TRBV7-2 with TRBJ2-7; maybe TRBD2 (5 bases). The V end lost 2 bases, the J end lost 5 bases, and 10 bases lay between the germline ends. Germline V gene lookup returns CDR1 SGHTA and CDR2 FQGNSA. The CDR3 totals 13 residues. The CDR3 sequence: CASSLRYSDEQYF. In nucleotides, the CDR3 is TGTGCCAGCAGCTTACGGTATAGCGACGAGCAGTACTTC.

This clonotype was picked up many times. The rearrangement uses TRBV7-2 and TRBJ2-3; D ambiguous. The length of the CDR3 is 12 residues. V shed 5 bases and J shed 5 bases, with 8 bases lying between them. The germline V gene encodes CDR1 SGHTA and CDR2 FQGNSA. CDR3 sequence (DNA): TGTGCCAGCAGCCGCCCCGGAGATACGCAGTATTTT. Translating it yields CASSRPGDTQYF.

This clonotype was observed a few times. The chain couples TRBV21-1 to TRBJ2-1; the table's D call TRBD2 went unverified against the DNA. TRBV21-1 is listed as a pseudogene. This CDR3 has 17 amino acids. In nucleotides, the CDR3 is TGTGCCAGCAGCAACTTAATTACCTTTCGGGAGCCCGATGAGCAGTTCTTC. Protein product: CASSNLITFREPDEQFF.

This chain links TRBV20-1 with TRBJ2-7; 8 nucleotides match TRBD1. This CDR3 region has 14 residues. V dropped 5 bases and J dropped 3; count of bases not matched to a gene: 9. Germline CDR1 reads DFQATT; CDR2 reads SNEGSKA (reference sequence). The CDR3 DNA reads TGCAGTGCTCCCGACAGGGGATACGGCTACGAGCAGTACTTC. Amino acids: CSAPDRGYGYEQYF.

This clonotype was seen many times. The chain joins TRBV18 to TRBJ1-6, with D hard to call. CDR1 and CDR2 from the germline V gene are KGHSH and LQKENI. Trimming stripped 3 bases from V and 7 bases from J, with 4 bases between. The CDR3 contains 12 residues. The CDR3 loop reads CASSPVNSPLHF. The CDR3, as DNA: TGTGCCAGCTCACCCGTCAATTCACCCCTCCACTTT. The whole variable domain, remainder taken from reference TRBV18 and TRBJ1-6, is NAGVMQNPRHLVRRRGQEARLRCSPMKGHSHVYWYRQLPEEGLKFMVYLQKENIIDESGMPKERFSAEFPKEGPSILRIQQVVRGDSAAYFCASSPVNSPLHFGNGTRLTVT.

This clonotype was observed a few times. The V and J genes are TRBV6-1 and TRBJ2-3; 7 positions match TRBD2. CDR3 length: 15 residues. Germline V lookup: CDR1 MNHNS, CDR2 SASEGT. Unmatched junction bases numbered 5, after V lost 3 bases and J lost 2 bases. The CDR3 region is CASSERGFFTDTQYF. As DNA, the CDR3 is TGTGCCAGCAGTGAGCGGGGGTTTTTCACAGATACGCAGTATTTT.

This sequence joins TRBV6-1 and TRBJ2-7; TRBD1 might be the D (6 bases). There are 14 residues in the CDR3. Per the germline V gene, CDR1 is MNHNS and CDR2 is SASEGT. CDR3 protein: CTTYTDRPVYEQYF. CDR3 bases: TGTACCACCTATACTGACAGGCCAGTCTACGAGCAGTACTTC.

In this sample, this clonotype turned up a few times. The chain carries TRBV7-2 and TRBJ2-1; D is perhaps TRBD1 (5 bases). V was cut by 5 bases and J by 12 bases, with 23 bases left in between. The CDR3 spans 15 residues. Germline V CDR1 and CDR2: SGHTA, FQGNSA. The CDR3 region is CASSLPDPLVTGQFF. The CDR3 DNA follows: TGTGCCAGCAGCCTTCCTGACCCGCTGGTAACAGGGCAGTTCTTC.

Only a few counts were recorded for this clonotype. The rearrangement joins TRBV24-1 to TRBJ1-5, with a tentative D call TRBD1 (5 bases). With 12 bases removed from V and 0 bases from J, the gap between germline ends came to 14 bases. The CDR3 runs 14 residues. Per germline, CDR1 KGHDR and CDR2 SFDVKD. The DNA of the CDR3 is TGTGCCGCCGGGGGGGGGAATAGCAATCAGCCCCAGCATTTT. Its translation: CAAGGGNSNQPQHF.

The chain uses TRBV6-2 or TRBV6-3 and TRBJ2-1; 7 bases agree with TRBD2. Trimming took 0 bases from V and 3 from J; bases not matched to a gene: 11. The CDR3 consists of 18 residues. Per the germline V gene, CDR1 is MNHEY and CDR2 is SVGEGT. The CDR3 DNA reads TGTGCCAGCAGTTACTCCGCTGGGGGGGTGGCAGGCTACAATGAGCAGTTCTTC. Amino acids: CASSYSAGGVAGYNEQFF.

V and J are TRBV4-3 and TRBJ2-7; a possible D gene is TRBD2 (5 bases). The V and J ends lost 0 bases and 5 bases respectively, with 8 bases between them. Germline V gives CDR1 LGHNA, CDR2 YSLEER. The CDR3 contains 13 residues. CDR3 in amino acids: CASSQDSVNEQYF. CDR3 nucleotides: TGCGCCAGCAGCCAAGATAGCGTGAACGAGCAGTACTTC.

The chain links TRBV5-1 to TRBJ2-2; TRBD2 agrees at 8 bases. The CDR3 sequence is 15 residues long. V shed 7 bases and J 5 bases; nucleotides not matched to a gene: 10. Germline V gene sequence: CDR1 SGHRS, CDR2 YFSETQ. The CDR3 here is CASGLAGSPTGELFF. In DNA, the CDR3 is TGCGCCAGCGGACTAGCCGGATCACCTACCGGGGAGCTGTTTTTT.

The sample holds many counts of this clonotype. The J gene is TRBJ2-5, the V gene TRBV7-2; 9 bases map to TRBD1. The germline V gene encodes CDR1 SGHTA and CDR2 FQGNSA. This CDR3 is 15 amino acids long. J lost 2 bases, V lost 2 bases, and 3 bases had no gene match. The CDR3, as DNA: TGTGCCAGCAGCTTAATCGGGACAGGGCAAGAGACCCAGTACTTC. This codes for CASSLIGTGQETQYF.

This clonotype occurred a few times. The rearrangement joins TRBV4-3 to TRBJ2-7; tentative D call: TRBD2 (7 bases). The CDR3 totals 15 residues. Germline CDR1 and CDR2: LGHNA and YSLEER. Trimming took off 3 bases at V and 2 bases at J, with 14 bases between the two ends. CDR3: CASSQGGPGTYEQYF. The CDR3 DNA is TGCGCCAGCAGCCAGGGGGGGCCAGGGACCTACGAGCAGTACTTC.

The chain is built from TRBV20-1 and TRBJ1-4; D unclear. V was trimmed by 7 bases and J by 1 base, leaving 13 bases between them. The CDR3 totals 14 residues. Looked up from germline, CDR1 is DFQATT and CDR2 is SNEGSKA (reference sequence). This chain's CDR3 is CSVEGVGTNEKLFF. The CDR3 nucleotides read TGCAGTGTGGAGGGAGTAGGAACTAATGAAAAACTGTTTTTT.

Only a few counts were recorded for this clonotype. The chain combines TRBV18 with TRBJ2-5; no clear D gene. This CDR3 is built from 16 residues. Germline V CDR1 and CDR2: KGHSH, LQKENI. The V end was cut by 2 bases, the J end by 4 bases, with 17 bases between. CDR3 nucleotide sequence: TGTGCCAGCTCACCAACCGCCAAAGGTAGCCCAGAGACCCAGTACTTC. Amino acid sequence: CASSPTAKGSPETQYF. Combining the CDR3 with reference TRBV18 and TRBJ2-5 gives the whole variable domain NAGVMQNPRHLVRRRGQEARLRCSPMKGHSHVYWYRQLPEEGLKFMVYLQKENIIDESGMPKERFSAEFPKEGPSILRIQQVVRGDSAAYFCASSPTAKGSPETQYFGPGTRLLVL.

The chain has TRBV10-3 and TRBJ2-2; the D call may be TRBD1 or TRBD2 (5 bases each). The CDR3 covers 14 residues. V was clipped by 6 bases and J by 3 bases, with 11 bases between them. Germline CDR1 is ENHRY and CDR2 is SYGVKD. The CDR3 DNA reads TGTGCCATCAGAAAGGGGCGGGACACCGGGGAGCTGTTTTTT. Its protein product is CAIRKGRDTGELFF.

This clonotype appeared a few times. V usage is TRBV7-2 and J usage is TRBJ2-7; a weak D match, TRBD2 (5 bases). V was clipped by 1 base and J by 3 bases, with 16 bases between them. Germline CDR1 reads SGHTA; CDR2 reads FQGNSA. The CDR3 covers 16 residues. This CDR3 is CASSLVKGTSGYEQYF. In DNA, the CDR3 is TGTGCCAGCAGCTTAGTTAAGGGCACTAGTGGCTACGAGCAGTACTTC.

This clonotype appeared many times. The rearrangement joins TRBV7-8 to TRBJ2-7, with a weak D call TRBD2 (6 bases). Germline V CDR1 and CDR2: SGHVS, FQNEAQ. The CDR3 loop spans 13 amino acids. Trimming cost V 5 bases and J 3 bases, with 11 bases left between them. Here the CDR3 reads CASSSRTNYEQYF. As DNA, the CDR3 is TGTGCCAGCAGCAGCCGGACTAACTACGAGCAGTACTTC. Full variable domain (rest looked up from reference TRBV7-8 and TRBJ2-7): GAGVSQSPRYKVAKRGQDVALRCDPISGHVSLFWYQQALGQGPEFLTYFQNEAQLDKSGLPSDRFFAERPEGSVSTLKIQRTQQEDSAVYLCASSSRTNYEQYFGPGTRLTVT.

This clonotype was counted a few times. This chain links TRBV20-1 with TRBJ1-5; the D gene is possibly TRBD1 (6 bases). The CDR3 runs 15 residues. CDR1 is DFQATT, CDR2 SNEGSKA, per germline (reference sequence). Trimming left V 0 bases short and J 5 bases short, with 14 bases between. The CDR3 loop reads CSARDPGGGDQPQHF. The CDR3 DNA reads as TGCAGTGCTAGAGATCCGGGGGGCGGGGATCAGCCCCAGCATTTT.